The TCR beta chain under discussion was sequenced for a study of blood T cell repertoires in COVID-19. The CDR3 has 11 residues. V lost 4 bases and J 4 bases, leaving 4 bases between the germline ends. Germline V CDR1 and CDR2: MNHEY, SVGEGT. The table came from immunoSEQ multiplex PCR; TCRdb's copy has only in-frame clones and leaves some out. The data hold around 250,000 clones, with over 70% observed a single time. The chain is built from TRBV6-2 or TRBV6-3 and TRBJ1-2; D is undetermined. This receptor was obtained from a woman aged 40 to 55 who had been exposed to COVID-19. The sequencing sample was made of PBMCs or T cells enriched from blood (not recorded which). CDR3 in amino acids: CASSSSYGYTF. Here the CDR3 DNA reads TGTGCCAGCAGTTCGAGCTATGGCTACACCTTC.